A selection of T cell receptor beta chains follows, all from one sample in a study of blood T cell repertoires in COVID-19. Sequenced by immunoSEQ multiplex PCR; TCRdb stores in-frame clones only, minus some. The table includes 90,000 to 150,000 clones, around 89% detected once. Sequences were obtained from peripheral blood. Receptor source: a human donor with acute or convalescent COVID-19. The donor label of this sample is uncertain. CDR3s include the opening cysteine and the closing phenylalanine or tryptophan. The order of the fields is CDR3 DNA, CDR3 protein, D gene, clone size, V gene, J gene. The D gene is left open where the match is weak. Clone size is shown for a subset of rows, as once, few, many or a class of expanded clone.

TGTGCCAGCAGTGGAGTTAATAGCAATCAGCCCCAGCATTTT	CASSGVNSNQPQHF	NA	NA	TRBV2	TRBJ1-5
TGCGCCAGCACCGCTGGTTTACTCACGAACACTGAAGCTTTCTTT	CASTAGLLTNTEAFF	NA	NA	TRBV23-1	TRBJ1-1
TGTGCCAGCAGTTCAACCGGGACAGGGTTTTATGGCTACACCTTC	CASSSTGTGFYGYTF	TRBD1	NA	TRBV28	TRBJ1-2
TGTGCCAGCAGCTCGGGACAGGGGAATTCACCCCTCCACTTT	CASSSGQGNSPLHF	TRBD1	NA	TRBV7-9	TRBJ1-6
TGTGCCAGCAGCCAAGAATCGGACAGGGCTGAAGCTTTCTTT	CASSQESDRAEAFF	TRBD1	once	TRBV3-1/TRBV3-2	TRBJ1-1
TGCGCCAGCAGCCAGCAACTAAGTACCTCTGGAAACACCATATATTTT	CASSQQLSTSGNTIYF	NA	NA	TRBV4-3	TRBJ1-3
TGTGCCAGCAGCTCAAGGGGGGGGATGGATGGCTACACCTTC	CASSSRGGMDGYTF	NA	NA	TRBV7-2	TRBJ1-2
TGTGCCTGGGGACATGAGCGGGAGTGGGACGAGCAGTACTTC	CAWGHEREWDEQYF	TRBD2	NA	TRBV30	TRBJ2-7
TGCACCAGCAGCCAAGATCAGGAGCGGGAGGATTCTAGCACAGATACGCAGTATTTT	CTSSQDQEREDSSTDTQYF	NA	NA	TRBV1	TRBJ2-3
TGCGCCAGCAGCCTGACTAGCGGGAATTCCTACGAGCAGTACTTC	CASSLTSGNSYEQYF	TRBD2	NA	TRBV4-1	TRBJ2-7
TGTGCCAGCAGCGGCCAGGCCAACTATGGCTACACCTTC	CASSGQANYGYTF	NA	NA	TRBV27	TRBJ1-2
TGTGCCAGCAGTGCCCCGGCCGGGAGTACTACATTC	CASSAPAGSTTF	NA	once	TRBV28	TRBJ2-7
TGTGCCACCAGCAGATCCTCAACAGGGGGCGAGCAGTACTTC	CATSRSSTGGEQYF	TRBD1	NA	TRBV15	TRBJ2-7
TGTGCCAGCGGTCGAAACCGGGATGAAAAACTGTTTTTT	CASGRNRDEKLFF	NA	NA	TRBV2	TRBJ1-4
TGCGCCAGCGGAGAAGCGGATACGCAGTATTTT	CASGEADTQYF	NA	NA	TRBV5-1	TRBJ2-3
TGTGCCAGCAGTCCAGGTCTACTCCTCTCCTACGAGCAGTACTTC	CASSPGLLLSYEQYF	NA	few	TRBV28	TRBJ2-7
TGTGCCAGCAGCCAAATGACAGGGGGGACTTCTTGGTATGGCTACACCTTC	CASSQMTGGTSWYGYTF	TRBD1	NA	TRBV5-4	TRBJ1-2
TGTGCCACCAGTGAAACAGGGGCCGTCACTGAAGCTTTCTTT	CATSETGAVTEAFF	TRBD1	NA	TRBV24-1	TRBJ1-1
TGTGCCAGCAGGGACTTTAATGAAAAACTGTTTTTT	CASRDFNEKLFF	NA	NA	TRBV2	TRBJ1-4
TGTGCCAGCAGTGACTCCTATGGCTACACCTTC	CASSDSYGYTF	NA	NA	TRBV2	TRBJ1-2
TGTGCCTCTAACAGGGGGCGCGCAGATACGCAGTATTTT	CASNRGRADTQYF	TRBD1	NA	TRBV6-5	TRBJ2-3
TGTGCCAGCAGCTTAGAGGCAGGGGAGCAGTTCTTC	CASSLEAGEQFF	NA	NA	TRBV7-6	TRBJ2-1
TGTGCCAGCAGTTACTCCGGGACTAGCGGGATTTACAATGAGCAGTTCTTC	CASSYSGTSGIYNEQFF	TRBD2	NA	TRBV6-2/TRBV6-3	TRBJ2-1
TGCGCCAGCAGCCAGATAAACAGGGATAATGAAAAACTGTTTTTT	CASSQINRDNEKLFF	NA	NA	TRBV4-1	TRBJ1-4
TGTGCCTGGAGTCCCGGCTACGAGCAGTACTTC	CAWSPGYEQYF	NA	few	TRBV30	TRBJ2-7
TGTGCCAGCGTTGCCCGGGATCTTAATCAGCCCCAGCATTTT	CASVARDLNQPQHF	NA	NA	TRBV6-5	TRBJ1-5
TGTGCCAGCACTCCCTACGGGGGGGTTTCGAATGAAAAACTGTTTTTT	CASTPYGGVSNEKLFF	NA	once	TRBV27	TRBJ1-4
TGTGCCAGCAGCCGGACAGAGCTTACGAACACTGAAGCTTTCTTT	CASSRTELTNTEAFF	NA	NA	TRBV7-8	TRBJ1-1
TGCGCCAGCAGCGACCAGGGGGGGAACACTGAAGCTTTCTTT	CASSDQGGNTEAFF	TRBD1	NA	TRBV5-1	TRBJ1-1
TGTGCCAGCAGCTACGGACAGAGAACTAACTATGGCTACACCTTC	CASSYGQRTNYGYTF	NA	NA	TRBV4-2	TRBJ1-2
TGTGCCAGCAGCCGAGACAGGGAAGGGGGCTACAATGAGCAGTTCTTC	CASSRDREGGYNEQFF	TRBD1	NA	TRBV25-1	TRBJ2-1
TGTGCCAGCAGCCCGGGAGGAGTCAACACCGGGGAGCTGTTTTTT	CASSPGGVNTGELFF	TRBD2	NA	TRBV28	TRBJ2-2
TGTGCCAGCAGCTTAGGAGGGACAGGGGTTCAAGAGACCCAGTACTTC	CASSLGGTGVQETQYF	TRBD1	NA	TRBV11-3	TRBJ2-5
TGTGCCAGCAGCCAGTTGGCAGGGTACGAGCAGTACTTC	CASSQLAGYEQYF	NA	NA	TRBV14	TRBJ2-7
TGTGCCTGGAGTCACCTGGGACAGGGGCGCCTCTATGGCTACACCTTC	CAWSHLGQGRLYGYTF	TRBD1	NA	TRBV30	TRBJ1-2
TGTGCCAGCACCAGACAGGGGGAAGCTTTCTTT	CASTRQGEAFF	TRBD1	NA	TRBV6-6	TRBJ1-1
TGTGCCAGCAGTTTACCGGGACTAGCTTCCTACGAGCAGTACTTC	CASSLPGLASYEQYF	TRBD2	NA	TRBV28	TRBJ2-7
TGTGCCAGCAGGCGACAGAACCTCTACGAGCAGTACTTC	CASRRQNLYEQYF	NA	NA	TRBV7-2	TRBJ2-7
TGCGCCAGCAGTTACCGCGGGGGGGGCACAGATACGCAGTATTTT	CASSYRGGGTDTQYF	TRBD2	NA	TRBV23-1	TRBJ2-3
TGTGCCAGCAGTTACTACAGGGTCGGCTACGAGCAGTACTTC	CASSYYRVGYEQYF	NA	NA	TRBV6-5	TRBJ2-7
TGTGCCAGCAGCTTAGTCGGGATTAACACTGAAGCTTTCTTT	CASSLVGINTEAFF	NA	NA	TRBV7-8	TRBJ1-1
TGTGCCAGCAGCCCGACAGGCCGCACTGGGGCCAACGTCCTGACTTTC	CASSPTGRTGANVLTF	NA	NA	TRBV7-8	TRBJ2-6
TGTGCCAGCAGCTTGTCCGGGTACGGGATCTACGAGCAGTACTTC	CASSLSGYGIYEQYF	NA	few	TRBV7-2	TRBJ2-7
TGCGCCAGCAGCATGGGACAGAACTCTGGAAACACCATATATTTT	CASSMGQNSGNTIYF	TRBD1	NA	TRBV5-1	TRBJ1-3
TGCAGCTCGAACCCGACTAGCGGGGCCTACAATGAGCAGTTCTTC	CSSNPTSGAYNEQFF	TRBD2	NA	TRBV29-1	TRBJ2-1
TGTGCCAGCATACTAACGGGGGGAGCTAATGAAAAACTGTTTTTT	CASILTGGANEKLFF	NA	once	TRBV2	TRBJ1-4
TGTGCCAGTAGTGCAGGACAGCTCTACAATGAGCAGTTCTTC	CASSAGQLYNEQFF	NA	NA	TRBV19	TRBJ2-1
TGCGCCAGCAGCCAAGGAGCAGGTTTTCTTAATGAAAAACTGTTTTTT	CASSQGAGFLNEKLFF	NA	NA	TRBV4-1	TRBJ1-4
TGCAGCGTTGAATTTAGACATTACAATGAGCAGTTCTTC	CSVEFRHYNEQFF	NA	NA	TRBV29-1	TRBJ2-1